This TCR beta chain stems from a study of blood T cell repertoires in COVID-19. The wider study: Some COVID-19 samples were acute and others convalescent; all came from the United States, Italy and Spain. T cells, B-cell-depleted T cells, or PBMCs supplied cDNA or gDNA.

Original analysis: Estimation of nucleated cell counts relied on the amplification of reference gene primers. Assay: immunoSEQ multiplex PCR; the TCRdb copy retains only in-frame clones and omits some. Clonal size and the V and J genes are those of that table, whereas D and trimming came from the DNA. Of fewer than 350,000 clones listed, about 86% were seen once; the top ten hold under 3%. This clone was found once. The J segment lost 5 bases and the V segment lost 1 base, leaving 4 bases of the junction unmatched. The CDR3 contains 15 residues. CDR1 and CDR2 (germline): SGDLS, YYNGEE. The sample was peripheral blood. The chain recombines TRBV9 with TRBJ2-3; TRBD2 matches 10 bases. The source of this sequence is a woman in her fifties or sixties with active or convalescent COVID-19. The CDR3 sequence is CASSVTSGEVDTQYF. The DNA for the CDR3 is TGTGCCAGCAGCGTAACTAGCGGGGAGGTAGATACGCAGTATTTT.